This TCR beta chain originates from a study of blood T cell repertoires in COVID-19 (dated by TCRdb to 2018 to 2021). About the full investigation: The collaborator samples originated in the United States, Italy and Spain and spanned the acute and convalescent phases of COVID-19. The material from the prospective study consisted of cDNA or gDNA derived from T cells, B-cell-depleted T cells, or PBMCs. Deeply sampled blood TCRbeta repertoires from subjects exposed to, actively infected with, or recovered from COVID-19 were included in the dataset. The repertoires were released in a freely available public database meant as a resource for research on the immune response to SARS-CoV-2. The samples were drawn from the first 160 participants of the ongoing ImmuneRACE study and from 1,254 subjects provided by 6 global collaborators. Sample metadata almost always included a de-identified subject ID, COVID-19 status, age in years and sex. Where available, HLA class I and class II types were obtained from metadata supplied by the sample provider rather than from assay-based typing.

Trimming takes 5 bases off V and 3 bases off J; junction bases not matched to a gene: 7. Via the germline V gene (reference sequence), CDR1 is SGHAT and CDR2 FQDESV. From cysteine to phenylalanine, the CDR3 is 15 amino acids long. The entry retains the CDR3 DNA only, 45 bases that are in frame from base 1. In Seattle, one collaborating source enrolled patients while the infection was active and tracked those patients longitudinally over the course of disease. Each collaborating institution followed its own protocols to collect whole blood in K2EDTA tubes. For TCRbeta analysis, collaborators shipped samples as frozen whole blood, isolated PBMCs, or DNA extracted from either of those sample types. What the study reported, not specific to this receptor: How much clinical and demographic metadata was included differed by source and by participant, and the metadata was provided uncurated.

TCRbeta CDR3 regions were amplified from genomic DNA by means of the immunoSEQ Assay, a bias-controlled multiplex PCR. As for the original processing: The number of nucleated cells in each sample was estimated by amplification of reference gene primers within the assay. Sequence reads were collapsed and filtered to measure the absolute abundance of every unique TCRbeta CDR3 rearrangement. Productive Simpson clonality was computed per sample as the square root of Simpson's diversity index over productive rearrangements. TCRdb stores this immuneACCESS table with in-frame sequences only. Part of the clones is absent; in the studies checked, under half of the shortfall reflects unresolved V genes, and no reason is known for the rest. D and trimming were read from the DNA, whereas the V and J calls and clone size are those reported in that table. In all, the sample holds around 90,000 clones, and 88% of those were seen once. Roughly 2% of the sample lies in the top ten.

With regard to this clone: Its cognate antigen has yet to be identified. No much larger clone is present one base from it, and per-base qualities are unavailable.

The clonotype was recovered from a man over 45 with COVID-19, enrolled during active disease. The rearrangement joined TRBV11-1 to TRBJ2-7; TRBD2 aligns with 10 central bases. Specimen: peripheral blood. The DNA sequence is given as TGTGCCAGCAGCCCGGGGACTAGCGCCGACTACGAGCAGTACTTC. Its product reads: CASSPGTSADYEQYF.